This T cell receptor beta chain was profiled in a study of T-cell memory formation after mild COVID-19. One entry per CDR3 protein, called by TCRdb with MiXCR from the 5' RACE reads. The data hold around 470,000 distinct CDR3 sequences, with around 19% observed a single time. Germline CDR1 is SGHTA and CDR2 is FQGNSA. This CDR3 has 15 amino acids. Trimming took off 5 bases at V and 6 bases at J, with 16 bases between the two ends. This chain joins TRBV7-2 and TRBJ2-2; no clear D gene. The sequenced material came from PBMCs or a T cell subset sorted from them (not recorded which). The sequence was obtained from an adult woman who had mild COVID-19 (a few samples of this study predate the infection). Cell type and time point are not known. The CDR3 loop is CASSPVRSASGELFF. CDR3 coding DNA: TGTGCCAGCAGCCCTGTCAGGTCGGCATCCGGGGAGCTGTTTTTT. Full variable domain (outside the CDR3, taken from reference TRBV7-2 and TRBJ2-2): GAGVSQSPSNKVTEKGKDVELRCDPISGHTALYWYRQSLGQGLEFLIYFQGNSAPDKSGLPSDRFSAERTGGSVSTLTIQRTQQEDSAVYLCASSPVRSASGELFFGEGSRLTVL.